A selection of T cell receptor beta chains follows, all from one sample in a study of blood T cells in healthy people across ages. MiXCR, run by TCRdb on the 5' RACE reads, gives a single entry per CDR3 protein. The repertoire holds roughly 1.9 million distinct CDR3 sequences, with about two fifths as singletons. The sequenced sample was blood. All receptors derive from a human donor in good health. Each CDR3 is given with its conserved first and last residue. D genes are given only for firm matches. Clone size is given for some rows only: seen once, a few or many times, or a class if the clone is expanded.

J: TRBJ2-7; V: TRBV30; size: once; D: NA; CDR3: CAWDPTGESYEQYF; DNA: TGTGCCTGGGACCCAACTGGGGAGAGCTACGAGCAGTACTTC
J: TRBJ2-7; V: TRBV3-1; size: NA; D: NA; CDR3: CASSVDYSSYEQYF; DNA: TGTGCCAGCAGCGTCGACTATAGCTCCTACGAGCAGTACTTC
J: TRBJ2-5; V: TRBV5-6; size: NA; D: NA; CDR3: CASSLFQTQYF; DNA: TGTGCCAGCAGCTTGTTTCAGACCCAGTACTTC
J: TRBJ2-7; V: TRBV12-3/TRBV12-4; size: few; D: TRBD2; CDR3: CASRAGTSGAYEQYF; DNA: TGTGCCAGCAGGGCCGGGACTAGCGGGGCCTACGAGCAGTACTTC
J: TRBJ2-1; V: TRBV7-2; size: NA; D: TRBD2; CDR3: CASSLALAGDDEQFF; DNA: TGTGCCAGCAGCTTGGCGCTAGCGGGAGATGATGAGCAGTTCTTC
J: TRBJ2-1; V: TRBV10-3; size: NA; D: TRBD2; CDR3: CAISEGSGGMNEQFF; DNA: TGTGCCATCAGTGAGGGTAGCGGGGGGATGAATGAGCAGTTCTTC
J: TRBJ2-7; V: TRBV20-1; size: NA; D: NA; CDR3: CSARKVGPSSYEQYF; DNA: TGCAGTGCTAGAAAGGTTGGCCCAAGCTCCTACGAGCAGTACTTC
J: TRBJ1-2; V: TRBV7-9; size: few; D: TRBD1; CDR3: CASSSTGTGVIGYTF; DNA: TGTGCCAGCAGCTCGACCGGGACAGGGGTCATTGGCTACACCTTC
J: TRBJ2-1; V: TRBV4-3; size: NA; D: NA; CDR3: CASSQDRDWEQFF; DNA: TGCGCCAGCAGCCAAGATAGGGATTGGGAGCAGTTCTTC
J: TRBJ1-2; V: TRBV7-8; size: many; D: NA; CDR3: CASSPRVYGYTF; DNA: TGTGCCAGCAGCCCCAGGGTCTATGGCTACACCTTC
J: TRBJ2-1; V: TRBV6-1; size: NA; D: TRBD1; CDR3: CASSGSQGVEAEQFF; DNA: TGTGCCAGCAGTGGATCGCAGGGGGTAGAAGCTGAGCAGTTCTTC
J: TRBJ2-3; V: TRBV7-3; size: few; D: NA; CDR3: CASSDTESQYF; DNA: TGTGCCAGCAGCGACACAGAATCGCAGTATTTT
J: TRBJ1-5; V: TRBV2; size: few; D: NA; CDR3: CASSRERSNQPQHF; DNA: TGTGCCAGCAGTCGGGAGAGGAGCAATCAGCCCCAGCATTTT
J: TRBJ1-2; V: TRBV2; size: NA; D: NA; CDR3: CASSAYRVLNYGYTF; DNA: TGTGCCAGCAGTGCCTACAGGGTCCTTAACTATGGCTACACCTTC
J: TRBJ1-2; V: TRBV7-2; size: NA; D: NA; CDR3: CASSLSTHYGYTF; DNA: TGTGCCAGCAGCTTATCGACCCACTATGGCTACACCTTC
J: TRBJ2-5; V: TRBV5-1; size: NA; D: NA; CDR3: CASIASGTTQETQYF; DNA: TGCGCCAGCATTGCGAGCGGCACCACTCAAGAGACCCAGTACTTC
J: TRBJ2-1; V: TRBV6-1; size: few; D: NA; CDR3: CASSETSWNEQFF; DNA: TGTGCCAGCAGTGAAACAAGTTGGAATGAGCAGTTCTTC
J: TRBJ1-2; V: TRBV29-1; size: NA; D: NA; CDR3: CSVALQGTNYGYTF; DNA: TGCAGCGTCGCCCTACAGGGAACTAACTATGGCTACACCTTC
J: TRBJ2-1; V: TRBV7-2; size: many; D: NA; CDR3: CASSFDTYNEQFF; DNA: TGTGCCAGCAGCTTCGACACCTACAATGAGCAGTTCTTC
J: TRBJ2-5; V: TRBV7-2; size: few; D: NA; CDR3: CASSSKGVATETQYF; DNA: TGTGCCAGCAGCTCCAAGGGAGTAGCCACCGAGACCCAGTACTTC
J: TRBJ1-1; V: TRBV7-2; size: NA; D: NA; CDR3: CASSLNAGEAFF; DNA: TGTGCCAGCAGCTTAAATGCTGGTGAAGCTTTCTTT
J: TRBJ1-5; V: TRBV7-7; size: NA; D: NA; CDR3: CASSSQGRYNQPQHF; DNA: TGTGCTAGCAGCTCCCAGGGGCGGTATAATCAGCCCCAGCATTTT
J: TRBJ2-7; V: TRBV7-2; size: NA; D: NA; CDR3: CASSPFTLSSYEQYF; DNA: TGTGCCAGCAGCCCTTTCACCCTGAGCTCCTACGAGCAGTACTTC
J: TRBJ1-2; V: TRBV10-3; size: few; D: TRBD1; CDR3: CAISGQGADGYTF; DNA: TGTGCCATCAGCGGACAGGGGGCGGATGGCTACACCTTC
J: TRBJ1-1; V: TRBV6-2/TRBV6-3; size: NA; D: NA; CDR3: CASSYNRDVNTEAFF; DNA: TGTGCCAGCAGTTACAACCGGGATGTAAACACTGAAGCTTTCTTT
J: TRBJ1-1; V: TRBV4-2; size: NA; D: NA; CDR3: CASSQDGRAEAFF; DNA: TGTGCCAGCAGCCAAGATGGGAGAGCTGAAGCTTTCTTT
J: TRBJ1-2; V: TRBV20-1; size: few; D: TRBD1; CDR3: CSARGGQGDPYGYTF; DNA: TGCAGTGCTAGAGGCGGGCAGGGGGATCCTTATGGCTACACCTTC
J: TRBJ1-5; V: TRBV12-3/TRBV12-4; size: few; D: NA; CDR3: CASSLAGGAFSNQPQHF; DNA: TGTGCCAGCAGCCTAGCGGGCGGGGCTTTTAGCAATCAGCCCCAGCATTTT
J: TRBJ2-2; V: TRBV7-2; size: NA; D: NA; CDR3: CASSLASRQGNTGELFF; DNA: TGTGCCAGCAGCTTAGCCTCGAGGCAGGGCAACACCGGGGAGCTGTTTTTT
J: TRBJ2-1; V: TRBV7-2; size: NA; D: TRBD1; CDR3: CASSPQEGAWGQFF; DNA: TGTGCCAGCAGCCCGCAAGAGGGGGCTTGGGGGCAGTTCTTC
J: TRBJ2-7; V: TRBV9; size: few; D: NA; CDR3: CASSVAGDHYEQYF; DNA: TGTGCCAGCAGCGTAGCGGGGGATCACTACGAGCAGTACTTC
J: TRBJ2-7; V: TRBV18; size: few; D: NA; CDR3: CASSPRDEQYF; DNA: TGTGCCAGCAGCCCCAGGGACGAGCAGTACTTC
J: TRBJ2-1; V: TRBV20-1; size: NA; D: NA; CDR3: CSGRGDPYNEQFF; DNA: TGCAGCGGTAGGGGAGATCCCTACAATGAGCAGTTCTTC
J: TRBJ2-7; V: TRBV20-1; size: NA; D: NA; CDR3: CSARVIYEQYF; DNA: TGCAGTGCTAGGGTAATTTACGAGCAGTACTTC
J: TRBJ2-4; V: TRBV20-1; size: NA; D: NA; CDR3: CSARGGHWDKNIQYF; DNA: TGCAGTGCTAGAGGGGGACACTGGGACAAAAACATTCAGTACTTC
J: TRBJ2-4; V: TRBV7-9; size: few; D: NA; CDR3: CASSLQGYERYF; DNA: TGTGCCAGCAGCCTACAGGGCTATGAGCGGTACTTC
J: TRBJ1-4; V: TRBV20-1; size: few; D: NA; CDR3: CSARRGWDEKLFF; DNA: TGCAGTGCTAGACGTGGCTGGGATGAAAAACTGTTTTTT
J: TRBJ2-3; V: TRBV12-3/TRBV12-4; size: NA; D: NA; CDR3: CASSFQFQNTRYF; DNA: TGTGCCAGCAGTTTTCAGTTTCAGAATACGCGGTATTTT
J: TRBJ1-2; V: TRBV7-2; size: few; D: NA; CDR3: CASRPTPGTDYGYTF; DNA: TGTGCCAGCAGGCCCACCCCAGGTACCGACTATGGCTACACCTTC
J: TRBJ2-1; V: TRBV28; size: NA; D: NA; CDR3: CASSFSGFYNEQFF; DNA: TGTGCCAGCAGTTTCTCAGGGTTTTACAATGAGCAGTTCTTC
J: TRBJ2-7; V: TRBV3-1; size: NA; D: TRBD2; CDR3: CATQLVGGGGTYEQYF; DNA: TGTGCCACCCAGCTTGTTGGGGGGGGAGGCACCTACGAGCAGTACTTC
J: TRBJ2-1; V: TRBV7-9; size: few; D: NA; CDR3: CASSLWGGAHNEQFF; DNA: TGTGCCAGCAGCTTATGGGGGGGGGCCCACAATGAGCAGTTCTTC
J: TRBJ2-3; V: TRBV20-1; size: NA; D: TRBD2; CDR3: CSARVLTGGTDTQYF; DNA: TGCAGTGCTAGAGTTTTAACGGGGGGAACAGATACGCAGTATTTT
J: TRBJ2-7; V: TRBV21-1; size: NA; D: NA; CDR3: CASSNPGQGREQYF; DNA: TGTGCCAGCAGCAATCCGGGACAGGGCCGCGAGCAGTACTTC
J: TRBJ2-6; V: TRBV7-2; size: many; D: NA; CDR3: CASSFNSGANVLTF; DNA: TGTGCCAGCAGCTTTAACTCTGGGGCCAACGTCCTGACTTTC
J: TRBJ2-7; V: TRBV6-2/TRBV6-3; size: many; D: NA; CDR3: CASSYPDVKQYF; DNA: TGTGCCAGCAGTTACCCCGATGTCAAGCAGTACTTC
J: TRBJ2-4; V: TRBV12-3/TRBV12-4; size: NA; D: NA; CDR3: CASSGDPGIQYF; DNA: TGTGCCAGCAGTGGAGACCCCGGGATTCAGTACTTC
J: TRBJ2-3; V: TRBV4-1; size: few; D: NA; CDR3: CASSQVWRVPDTQYF; DNA: TGCGCCAGCAGCCAAGTATGGAGGGTTCCAGATACGCAGTATTTT
J: TRBJ2-4; V: TRBV5-1; size: few; D: NA; CDR3: CASSFRDRAKNIQYF; DNA: TGCGCCAGCAGCTTTCGGGATCGGGCCAAAAACATTCAGTACTTC
J: TRBJ2-3; V: TRBV6-5; size: few; D: NA; CDR3: CASSSPGGTTDTQYF; DNA: TGTGCCAGCAGTTCGCCCGGGGGAACCACAGATACGCAGTATTTT
J: TRBJ2-4; V: TRBV7-2; size: NA; D: NA; CDR3: CASSFGANIQYF; DNA: TGTGCCAGCAGCTTCGGGGCAAACATTCAGTACTTC
J: TRBJ2-5; V: TRBV20-1; size: NA; D: NA; CDR3: CSALLGETQYF; DNA: TGCAGTGCTCTCCTGGGGGAGACCCAGTACTTC
J: TRBJ1-6; V: TRBV7-2; size: NA; D: NA; CDR3: CVSSNKQGLNSPLHF; DNA: TGTGTCAGCAGCAATAAACAGGGTTTGAATTCACCCCTCCACTTT
J: TRBJ1-2; V: TRBV4-2; size: NA; D: NA; CDR3: CASSLGGIGPNYGYTF; DNA: TGTGCCAGCAGCCTAGGGGGGATAGGGCCTAACTATGGCTACACCTTC